One and the same sample provided the 22 T cell receptor beta chains below, sequenced in a study of OX40 agonist ivuxolimab in advanced cancers. Receptors were amplified or captured by the immunoSEQ multiplex PCR assay. The immuneACCESS repertoire file appears here via TCRdb, limited to in-frame rearrangements. These files lack a portion of the clones; in checked studies, under half of the deficit traces to unresolved V genes, and the cause of the others is not known. Here the sample has under 90,000 clones; roughly 87% occur a single time. The ten largest clones represent around 0.18% of the sample. Source: CD4+ or CD8+ T cells sorted from blood, taken in a trial of the OX40 agonist ivuxolimab. Receptors originate from an adult with an advanced solid tumor such as melanoma, head and neck, liver or kidney cancer.

V usage is TRBV5-1 and J usage is TRBJ2-3; the D gene is possibly TRBD1 (6 bases). Trimming removed 4 bases at V and 1 base at J, with 13 bases between. Germline V CDR1 and CDR2: SGHRS, YFSETQ. The CDR3 loop spans 15 amino acids. In DNA form, the CDR3 reads TGCGCCAGCAGCCCGACAGGACAACGCACAGATACGCAGTATTTT. Its translation is CASSPTGQRTDTQYF.

The chain links TRBV27 to TRBJ2-1; 8 bases agree with TRBD2. Looked up from germline, CDR1 is MNHEY and CDR2 is SMNVEV (reference sequence). This CDR3 contains 16 residues. V trimming: 7 bases; J trimming: 5 bases; junction bases outside the gene matches: 13. This chain's CDR3 is CASNSLWTSLHNEQFF. CDR3 bases: TGTGCCAGCAATTCCCTTTGGACTAGCTTGCACAATGAGCAGTTCTTC.

The genes are TRBV19 and TRBJ1-2; no clear D gene. Germline assignment: CDR1 LNHDA and CDR2 SQIVND (reference sequence). This CDR3 has 13 amino acids. V lost 4 bases to trimming and J lost 4 bases, with 10 bases between them. CDR3 DNA sequence: TGTGCCAGTAGTACCGGCACCATCTATGGCTACACCTTC. It encodes CASSTGTIYGYTF.

The chain uses TRBV15 and TRBJ1-3; D is ambiguous. The CDR3 loop spans 13 amino acids. Between the trimmed V and J ends, which lost 7 bases and 4 bases, there was a span of 11 bases. The V gene's germline CDR1 is LNHNV and CDR2 YYDKDF (reference sequence). This chain's CDR3 is CATTSGPGNTIYF. The CDR3 nucleotides are TGTGCCACCACGTCCGGGCCCGGAAACACCATATATTTT.

This clone appeared once. The chain recombines TRBV2 with TRBJ2-7; 9 bases are a match to TRBD1. V dropped 3 bases and J dropped 2; count of bases not matched to a gene: 8. The germline V gene encodes CDR1 SNHLY and CDR2 FYNNEI. This CDR3 contains 16 residues. CDR3 DNA sequence: TGTGCCAGCAGTGACATCGGGACAGGGATAACCTACGAGCAGTACTTC. Its translation is CASSDIGTGITYEQYF.

V and J are TRBV29-1 and TRBJ2-1, with 12 positions matching TRBD2. CDR3 size: 16 residues. The V and J ends lost 3 bases and 3 bases, in that order; junction bases with no gene match: 6. The germline V gene has CDR1 SQVTM and CDR2 ANQGSEA. DNA for the CDR3: TGCAGCGTTGATTTAGGGGGACTAGCGGGCTACAATGAGCAGTTCTTC. Its translation: CSVDLGGLAGYNEQFF.

The chain employs TRBV5-1 and TRBJ2-7; 8 nucleotides agree with TRBD2. Germline values: CDR1 SGHRS, CDR2 YFSETQ. Losses at the gene ends were 1 base for V and 3 bases for J; bases not matched to a gene: 3. CDR3 length equals 14 residues. CDR3 protein: CASSLTSGGYEQYF. For the CDR3, the DNA is TGCGCCAGCAGCTTGACTAGCGGAGGCTACGAGCAGTACTTC.

CDR3 sequence reads: CASSIQGYEAFF. CDR3 DNA: TGTGCCAGTAGTATCCAGGGGTATGAAGCTTTCTTT. This sequence joins TRBV19 and TRBJ1-1, with D perhaps matching TRBD1 (6 bases). V shed 3 bases and J shed 7 bases, with 9 bases lying between them. This CDR3 contains 12 residues. Germline CDR1 and CDR2: LNHDA and SQIVND (reference sequence).

The chain links TRBV11-2 to TRBJ1-6, with a tentative D call TRBD1 (5 bases). The CDR3 sequence is 16 residues long. Trimming left V 4 bases short and J 10 bases short, with 20 bases between. Germline CDR1 reads SGHAT; CDR2 reads FQNNGV. CDR3 loop: CASSSPGGGSSSPLHF. CDR3 sequence (DNA): TGTGCCAGCAGCTCCCCTGGGGGAGGGAGTAGCTCACCCCTCCACTTT. Filled out from reference TRBV11-2 and TRBJ1-6, the complete variable domain reads EAGVAQSPRYKIIEKRQSVAFWCNPISGHATLYWYQQILGQGPKLLIQFQNNGVVDDSQLPKDRFSAERLKGVDSTLKIQPAKLEDSAVYLCASSSPGGGSSSPLHFGNGTRLTVT.

This chain joins TRBV2 and TRBJ2-7; D is perhaps TRBD1 (5 bases). This CDR3 is 15 amino acids long. The germline V and J ends were trimmed by 4 bases and 5 bases, with 18 bases remaining between them. Germline V gene data show CDR1 as SNHLY and CDR2 as FYNNEI. In nucleotides, the CDR3 is TGTGCCAGCAGTGCCCCCCCGGCAGGGCTTAACGAGCAGTACTTC. It yields the protein CASSAPPAGLNEQYF. Using reference TRBV2 and TRBJ2-7 for the parts outside the CDR3, the full variable domain is EPEVTQTPSHQVTQMGQEVILRCVPISNHLYFYWYRQILGQKVEFLVSFYNNEISEKSEIFDDQFSVERPDGSNFTLKIRSTKLEDSAMYFCASSAPPAGLNEQYFGPGTRLTVT.

This clone has just a few counts. This chain connects TRBV7-9 to TRBJ1-6; no definite D call. V lost 6 bases and J 10 bases, leaving 16 bases between the germline ends. The CDR3 is made up of 14 amino acids. Germline V gene lookup returns CDR1 SEHNR and CDR2 FQNEAQ (reference sequence). The CDR3 DNA reads as TGTGCCAGCAGAAAAGAGACAAGTTGGTCACCCCTCCACTTT. It encodes CASRKETSWSPLHF.

The CDR3 loop is CASSAQGGNTIYF. The CDR3 coding sequence is TGTGCCAGCAGTGCGCAGGGGGGGAACACCATATATTTT. V gene TRBV6-1 combines with J gene TRBJ1-3; 7 bases map to TRBD1. The CDR3 spans 13 residues. Germline CDR1 MNHNS, CDR2 SASEGT. Germline trimming cut 4 bases from V and 7 bases from J; bases unmatched to any gene: 4.

The chain has TRBV27 and TRBJ1-2; the D is unclear. Trimming took off 4 bases at V and 0 bases at J, with 9 bases between the two ends. The CDR3 is 14 amino acids. The germline V gene has CDR1 MNHEY and CDR2 SMNVEV (reference sequence). CDR3 in DNA: TGTGCCAGCAGTTGGCGGGCTTCTAACTATGGCTACACCTTC. This gives the protein CASSWRASNYGYTF.

The V and J genes are TRBV5-5 and TRBJ1-1; D perhaps matches TRBD1 (6 bases). Germline loops: CDR1 SGHKS, CDR2 YYEKEE (reference sequence). This CDR3 has 18 residues. V was clipped by 1 base and J by 7 bases, with 26 bases between them. The CDR3 protein is CASSLFGALGGRWNEAFF. The CDR3, as DNA: TGTGCCAGCAGCTTGTTTGGGGCGCTCGGGGGGCGATGGAATGAAGCTTTCTTT.

J is TRBJ1-2 and V is TRBV30; 9 positions agree with TRBD1. J gave up 4 bases and V 0 bases, and 9 bases lay outside the gene matches. The germline V gene has CDR1 GTSNPN and CDR2 SVGIG (reference sequence). This CDR3 spans 16 amino acids. The CDR3 sequence: CAWSVGGTGNVYGYTF. CDR3 nucleotide sequence: TGTGCCTGGAGTGTAGGCGGGACAGGGAACGTCTATGGCTACACCTTC.

The chain links TRBV5-4 to TRBJ2-5; 11 positions match TRBD2. The CDR3 totals 15 residues. Germline CDR1 SGHNT, CDR2 YYREEE (reference sequence). Unmatched junction bases numbered 4, after V lost 0 bases and J lost 6 bases. CDR3 in amino acids: CASSLGLAGGKTQYF. The CDR3 nucleotides read TGTGCCAGCAGCTTGGGTCTAGCGGGAGGAAAGACCCAGTACTTC.

The chain has TRBV30 and TRBJ1-4; the match to TRBD1 covers 7 bases. This CDR3 has 13 residues. The germline V gene encodes CDR1 GTSNPN and CDR2 SVGIG (reference sequence). Trimming removed 5 bases from V and 8 bases from J; junction bases left unmatched: 8. CDR3 in amino acids: CAWGRGVREKLFF. Written as DNA, the CDR3 is TGTGCCTGGGGCAGGGGGGTGCGGGAAAAACTGTTTTTT.

This chain links TRBV4-2 with TRBJ2-7; D not certain. The CDR3 runs to 16 residues. Trimming removed 0 bases from V and 3 bases from J, with 15 bases in between. Germline V gene data show CDR1 as LGHNA and CDR2 as YNFKEQ. CDR3 protein: CASSQDLIGRLYEQYF. Written as DNA, the CDR3 is TGTGCCAGCAGCCAAGATTTGATTGGCAGGCTCTACGAGCAGTACTTC.

Remarks on this clone: The sample has other DNA sequences that encode this CDR3 too. V and J are TRBV5-1 and TRBJ1-3; D is unclear. The V gene lost 4 bases and the J gene lost 4 bases, with 6 bases spanning the gap. The CDR3 is made up of 12 amino acids. CDR1 and CDR2 from the germline V gene are SGHRS and YFSETQ. CDR3 bases: TGCGCCAGCAGCCCTTCGGGAAACACCATATATTTT. Its translation is CASSPSGNTIYF.

In nucleotides, the CDR3 is TGTGCCAGCATCTCCACCGGGACGGGGATCTACGAGCAGTACTTC. This translates into CASISTGTGIYEQYF. The V and J genes are TRBV5-5 and TRBJ2-7; D is tentatively TRBD1 or TRBD2 (5 bases each). The V end lost 6 bases, the J end lost 3 bases, and 19 bases lay between the germline ends. The CDR3 covers 15 residues. From germline, CDR1 is SGHKS and CDR2 YYEKEE (reference sequence).

The chain is built from TRBV30 and TRBJ1-6, with TRBD1 matching 9 bases. V dropped 1 base and J dropped 7; count of bases not matched to a gene: 8. Germline-derived CDR1 and CDR2 are GTSNPN and SVGIG (reference sequence). The CDR3 covers 16 residues. This CDR3 is CAWSDTGQGWNSPLHF. The DNA for the CDR3 is TGTGCCTGGAGTGATACGGGACAGGGCTGGAATTCACCCCTCCACTTT.

The chain recombines TRBV21-1 with TRBJ1-1. TRBV21-1 is a documented pseudogene. This CDR3 has 12 residues. CDR3 in amino acids: CASKRGEAEAFF. The CDR3 nucleotides read TGTGCCAGCAAACGAGGGGAGGCTGAAGCTTTCTTT.